The clone carrying this TCR beta chain came up many times. Unique molecular identifiers featured in how the TCRbeta library was prepared. Each CDR3 protein gets one entry after TCRdb re-called the PCR reads with MiXCR. The top ten clones hold 0.79% of a sample with hundreds of thousands of distinct CDR3 sequences, less than 15% of them seen once. The data are from a study of T-cell reconstitution after alpha-beta-depleted transplantation in children. The CDR3 covers 13 residues. V was cut by 6 bases and J by 4 bases, with 11 bases left in between. This receptor was identified in a girl between 2 and 10 years old with congenital amegakaryocytic thrombocytopenia, due to receive a stem cell transplant. This specimen was PBMCs, taken before TCRalphabeta/CD19-depleted stem cell transplant. The chain couples TRBV12-3 or TRBV12-4 to TRBJ2-3, with D unclear. The CDR3 sequence: CASSPPGPDTQYF. The CDR3 nucleotides are TGTGCCAGCAGCCCCCCAGGCCCAGATACGCAGTATTTT.